These 22 T cell receptor beta chains share one sample of origin, sequenced in a study of T cell repertoires in cytomegalovirus infection. The antigens for these receptors are not known. TCRdb recomputed calls from the reads with MiXCR, one row per CDR3 protein. The sample holds about 700,000 distinct CDR3 sequences; around 30% are singletons and the top ten take 18%. The sequencing here drew on cultured PBMCs, taken from culture after CMV antigen stimulation. These receptors came from a human donor in good health (CMV status not recorded). Some clones in this sample may be carry-over from other donors' samples.

This clonotype showed up just a few times. This rearrangement joins TRBV7-2 to TRBJ2-3; 10 positions agree with TRBD2. The junction had 7 bases not matched to a gene; V was cut back by 3 bases and J by 4 bases. Germline V gene lookup returns CDR1 SGHTA and CDR2 FQGNSA. The CDR3 sequence is 16 residues long. CDR3 loop: CASSFGGSGGADTQYF. The CDR3 DNA is TGTGCCAGCAGCTTCGGCGGGAGCGGGGGGGCAGATACGCAGTATTTT.

This clonotype showed up many times. This chain connects TRBV7-8 to TRBJ1-5, with D unclear. V was cut by 5 bases and J by 0 bases, with 20 bases left in between. CDR1 and CDR2 from the germline V gene are SGHVS and FQNEAQ. This CDR3 is 18 amino acids long. The CDR3 sequence is CASSESRGGYYSNQPQHF. CDR3 nucleotides: TGTGCCAGCAGCGAAAGCCGGGGAGGCTACTATAGCAATCAGCCCCAGCATTTT. The full variable domain, completed using reference TRBV7-8 and TRBJ1-5, is GAGVSQSPRYKVAKRGQDVALRCDPISGHVSLFWYQQALGQGPEFLTYFQNEAQLDKSGLPSDRFFAERPEGSVSTLKIQRTQQEDSAVYLCASSESRGGYYSNQPQHFGDGTRLSIL.

This clonotype was seen a few times. The V call is TRBV27, the J call TRBJ2-1; 10 nucleotides align to TRBD1. V trimming: 2 bases; J trimming: 1 base; junction bases outside the gene matches: 2. From germline, CDR1 is MNHEY and CDR2 SMNVEV (reference sequence). The CDR3 loop spans 16 amino acids. CDR3 coding DNA: TGTGCCAGCAGTTTACCGGGACAGGGGTCCTACAATGAGCAGTTCTTC. It encodes CASSLPGQGSYNEQFF.

This clonotype was seen a handful of times. This rearrangement joins TRBV11-3 to TRBJ1-1; D is ambiguous. Germline assignment: CDR1 SGHNT and CDR2 YENEEA. The V end lost 2 bases, the J end lost 4 bases, and 8 bases lay between the germline ends. The CDR3 runs 13 residues. The CDR3: CASSLQFRTEAFF. CDR3 sequence (DNA): TGTGCCAGCAGCTTACAGTTTCGCACTGAAGCTTTCTTT. Drawing the rest from reference TRBV11-3 and TRBJ1-1, the complete variable domain is EAGVVQSPRYKIIEKKQPVAFWCNPISGHNTLYWYLQNLGQGPELLIRYENEEAVDDSQLPKDRFSAERLKGVDSTLKIQPAELGDSAVYLCASSLQFRTEAFFGQGTRLTVV.

This clonotype was counted a few times. The J gene is TRBJ1-3, the V gene TRBV19; unclear D gene. The CDR3 runs 17 residues. The germline CDR1 and CDR2 sequences are LNHDA and SQIVND (reference sequence). V lost 3 bases and J 0 bases, leaving 15 bases between the germline ends. The CDR3 here is CASSMSTPKSSGNTIYF. CDR3 in DNA: TGTGCCAGTAGTATGTCGACACCCAAGAGCTCTGGAAACACCATATATTTT.

This sequence joins TRBV6-2 or TRBV6-3 and TRBJ1-1; D may be TRBD1 (6 bases). Germline lookup yields CDR1 MNHEY and CDR2 SVGEGT. This CDR3 has 15 amino acids. Between the trimmed V and J ends, which lost 7 bases and 5 bases, there was a span of 20 bases. The CDR3 loop reads CASTPPTGSKTEAFF. CDR3 in DNA: TGTGCCAGCACCCCTCCAACAGGGTCGAAGACTGAAGCTTTCTTT.

This clonotype was seen a few times. This chain uses TRBV7-2 with TRBJ2-2, with D uncertain. Looked up from germline, CDR1 is SGHTA and CDR2 is FQGNSA. The V end lost 1 base, the J end lost 8 bases, and 8 bases lay between the germline ends. There are 13 residues in the CDR3. CDR3 region: CASSLDPRGELFF. CDR3 coding DNA: TGTGCCAGCAGCTTAGACCCTCGGGGGGAGCTGTTTTTT.

CDR3 sequence reads: CASSPIIDNMNTEAFF. The CDR3 DNA reads TGTGCCAGCTCACCCATCATAGACAACATGAACACTGAAGCTTTCTTT. The chain couples TRBV18 to TRBJ1-1; unclear D gene. The CDR3 totals 16 residues. CDR1 is KGHSH, CDR2 LQKENI, per germline. The V gene lost 3 bases and the J gene lost 0 bases, with 14 bases spanning the gap. The full variable domain, in which reference TRBV18 and TRBJ1-1 provide the parts outside the CDR3, is NAGVMQNPRHLVRRRGQEARLRCSPMKGHSHVYWYRQLPEEGLKFMVYLQKENIIDESGMPKERFSAEFPKEGPSILRIQQVVRGDSAAYFCASSPIIDNMNTEAFFGQGTRLTVV.

The chain employs TRBV12-3 or TRBV12-4 and TRBJ2-4; unclear D gene. V dropped 5 bases and J dropped 8 bases, with 16 bases sitting between them. This CDR3 is built from 14 residues. CDR3 region: CASSLLVVDDIQYF. CDR3 nucleotides: TGTGCCAGCAGTCTCCTAGTAGTGGACGACATTCAGTACTTC.

In its sample, this clonotype was seen many times. The gene calls are TRBV7-2 and TRBJ1-1, with TRBD1 matching 8 bases. Germline values: CDR1 SGHTA, CDR2 FQGNSA. The CDR3 is made up of 14 amino acids. J was trimmed by 1 base and V by 5 bases; bases with no gene match: 3. CDR3 region: CASSRDRSNTEAFF. Here the CDR3 DNA reads TGTGCCAGCAGCCGGGACAGGTCGAACACTGAAGCTTTCTTT. The full variable domain, completed using reference TRBV7-2 and TRBJ1-1, is GAGVSQSPSNKVTEKGKDVELRCDPISGHTALYWYRQSLGQGLEFLIYFQGNSAPDKSGLPSDRFSAERTGGSVSTLTIQRTQQEDSAVYLCASSRDRSNTEAFFGQGTRLTVV.

The gene calls are TRBV10-3 and TRBJ1-1, with 10 bases that match TRBD1. The CDR3 is made up of 19 amino acids. Germline loops: CDR1 ENHRY, CDR2 SYGVKD. The J segment lost 0 bases and the V segment lost 10 bases, leaving 20 bases of the junction unmatched. The CDR3 sequence is CATTKDPGQGTPVNTEAFF. The CDR3 bases are TGTGCCACCACAAAGGACCCGGGACAGGGGACGCCAGTGAACACTGAAGCTTTCTTT.

This clonotype has only a few counts. This rearrangement joins TRBV6-1 to TRBJ1-4, with D possibly TRBD1 on 5 matching bases. Trimming removed 6 bases at V and 5 bases at J, with 19 bases between. In germline, CDR1 is MNHNS, CDR2 SASEGT. This CDR3 comprises 16 residues. CDR3 nucleotides: TGTGCCAGCAGACCCTCCACTTCGGGGCGAAATGAAAAACTGTTTTTT. Protein sequence: CASRPSTSGRNEKLFF.

This chain uses TRBV4-1 with TRBJ2-5; D remains ambiguous. The CDR3 loop spans 15 amino acids. Deletions cut 0 bases from V and 1 base from J, with 9 bases between. CDR1 and CDR2 (germline): MGHRA, YSYEKL. The DNA for the CDR3 is TGCGCCAGCAGCCAAGATCCCGGCAGCCAAGAGACCCAGTACTTC. This encodes CASSQDPGSQETQYF.

A few counts support this clonotype. The chain joins TRBV12-3 or TRBV12-4 to TRBJ2-2; TRBD2 aligns across 10 bases. V gave up 6 bases and J gave up 1 base; unmatched junction bases: 8. The CDR3 extends over 17 amino acids. The CDR3 is CASRHILAGLNTGELFF. In nucleotides, the CDR3 is TGTGCCAGCAGACACATACTAGCGGGGTTGAACACCGGGGAGCTGTTTTTT.

This clonotype came up many times. V gene TRBV7-2 combines with J gene TRBJ2-1; 9 nucleotides match TRBD1. V shed 3 bases and J 3 bases; nucleotides not matched to a gene: 3. The CDR3 is 15 residues long. Germline-derived CDR1 and CDR2 are SGHTA and FQGNSA. Here the CDR3 DNA reads TGTGCCAGCAGCTTGGGACAGGGCAACTACAATGAGCAGTTCTTC. Amino acids: CASSLGQGNYNEQFF.

This clonotype was seen more than once but under ten times. This sequence joins TRBV7-7 and TRBJ2-1; D is possibly TRBD2 (5 bases). Trimming shortened V by 5 bases and J by 0 bases, and 17 bases separated the two germline ends. The germline V gene encodes CDR1 SSHAT and CDR2 FNYEAQ (reference sequence). The CDR3 extends over 17 amino acids. CDR3: CASSLFFRRSSYNEQFF. The CDR3 DNA is TGTGCCAGCAGCCTTTTCTTCAGGAGGAGCTCCTACAATGAGCAGTTCTTC. Combining the CDR3 with reference TRBV7-7 and TRBJ2-1 gives the whole variable domain GAGVSQSPRYKVTKRGQDVTLRCDPISSHATLYWYQQALGQGPEFLTYFNYEAQPDKSGLPSDRFSAERPEGSISTLTIQRTEQRDSAMYRCASSLFFRRSSYNEQFFGPGTRLTVL.

This clonotype occurred many times. V usage is TRBV6-2 or TRBV6-3 and J usage is TRBJ2-3, with 7 bases identical to TRBD2. Germline loops: CDR1 MNHEY, CDR2 SVGEGT. CDR3 length: 13 residues. The trim removed 8 bases at V and 5 bases at J, leaving 7 bases unmatched. CDR3 residues: CASRVAGVDTQYF. Here the CDR3 DNA reads TGTGCCAGCCGCGTGGCGGGAGTAGATACGCAGTATTTT.

The chain is built from TRBV6-5 and TRBJ1-4; TRBD1 matches at 10 bases. The CDR3 has 14 residues. Germline CDR1 and CDR2: MNHEY and SVGAGI. Trimming at V came to 5 bases and at J to 8 bases, leaving 5 bases not matched to a gene. The CDR3 DNA reads as TGTGCCAGCAGTACCTCGGGACAGGGGGAAAAACTGTTTTTT. This sequence encodes CASSTSGQGEKLFF.

This clonotype was counted many times. The V gene is TRBV7-2, the J gene TRBJ2-7; 7 positions match TRBD2. The CDR3 has 14 residues. V was clipped by 4 bases and J by 2 bases; unmatched bases: 5. Germline V gene sequence: CDR1 SGHTA, CDR2 FQGNSA. The CDR3 DNA reads as TGTGCCAGCAGCTCGAGCGGGGAGGCCTACGAGCAGTACTTC. It specifies CASSSSGEAYEQYF.

In its sample, this clonotype was seen a few times. This chain uses TRBV19 with TRBJ2-3; D unclear. The length of the CDR3 is 13 residues. Per germline, CDR1 LNHDA and CDR2 SQIVND (reference sequence). The V end was cut by 3 bases, the J end by 6 bases, with 10 bases between. In nucleotides, the CDR3 is TGTGCCAGTAGTATTGGGCTGTCTGATACGCAGTATTTT. The encoded protein is CASSIGLSDTQYF.

V and J are TRBV6-1 and TRBJ2-7; no firm D call. CDR3 size: 13 residues. V gave up 8 bases and J gave up 4 bases, with 15 bases separating them. Per the germline V gene, CDR1 is MNHNS and CDR2 is SASEGT. The CDR3 nucleotides are TGTGCCAGCTTCCCCGACTCGAGGTACGAGCAGTACTTC. This gives the protein CASFPDSRYEQYF.

This clonotype came up many times. The chain couples TRBV7-9 to TRBJ2-3, with D uncertain. The CDR3 contains 15 residues. Germline V gene data show CDR1 as SEHNR and CDR2 as FQNEAQ (reference sequence). V dropped 6 bases and J dropped 2 bases, with 15 bases sitting between them. The CDR3 protein is CASRRTDPATDTQYF. The CDR3 DNA reads as TGTGCCAGCAGACGTACAGACCCCGCCACAGATACGCAGTATTTT.